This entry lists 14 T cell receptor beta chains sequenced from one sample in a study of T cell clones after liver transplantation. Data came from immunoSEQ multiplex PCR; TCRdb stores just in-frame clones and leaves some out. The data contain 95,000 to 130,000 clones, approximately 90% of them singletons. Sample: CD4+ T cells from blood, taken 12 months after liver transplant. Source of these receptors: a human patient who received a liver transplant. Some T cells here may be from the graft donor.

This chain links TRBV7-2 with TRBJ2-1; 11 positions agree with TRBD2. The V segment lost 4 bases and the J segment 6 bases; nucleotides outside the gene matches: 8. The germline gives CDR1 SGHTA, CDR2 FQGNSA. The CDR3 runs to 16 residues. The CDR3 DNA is TGTGCCAGCAGCTCCCGGTGGCTAGCGGGGGGCAATGAGCAGTTCTTC. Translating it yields CASSSRWLAGGNEQFF.

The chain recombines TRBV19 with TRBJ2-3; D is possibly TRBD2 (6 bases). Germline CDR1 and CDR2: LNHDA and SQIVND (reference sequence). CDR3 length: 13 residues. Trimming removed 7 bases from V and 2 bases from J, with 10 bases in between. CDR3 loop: CASNAGLTDTQYF. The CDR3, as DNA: TGTGCCAGTAACGCGGGACTCACAGATACGCAGTATTTT.

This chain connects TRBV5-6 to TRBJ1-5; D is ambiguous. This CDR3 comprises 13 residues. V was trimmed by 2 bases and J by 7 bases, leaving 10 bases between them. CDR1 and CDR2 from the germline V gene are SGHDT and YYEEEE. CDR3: CASSLRLGQPQHF. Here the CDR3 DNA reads TGTGCCAGCAGCTTAAGGTTAGGCCAGCCCCAGCATTTT.

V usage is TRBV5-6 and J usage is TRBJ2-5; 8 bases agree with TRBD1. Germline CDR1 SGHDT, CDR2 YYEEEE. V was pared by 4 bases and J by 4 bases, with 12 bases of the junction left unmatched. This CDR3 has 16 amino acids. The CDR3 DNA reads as TGTGCCAGCAGCCGGGGACAGGAATGGGGTGCAGAGACCCAGTACTTC. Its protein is CASSRGQEWGAETQYF.

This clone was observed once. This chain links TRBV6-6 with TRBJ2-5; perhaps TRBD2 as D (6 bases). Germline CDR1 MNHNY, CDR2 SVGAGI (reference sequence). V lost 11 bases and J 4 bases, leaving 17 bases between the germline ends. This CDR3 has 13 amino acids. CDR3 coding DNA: TGTGCCGGAGGAGGGGATGGTGGAGAGACCCAGTACTTC. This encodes CAGGGDGGETQYF.

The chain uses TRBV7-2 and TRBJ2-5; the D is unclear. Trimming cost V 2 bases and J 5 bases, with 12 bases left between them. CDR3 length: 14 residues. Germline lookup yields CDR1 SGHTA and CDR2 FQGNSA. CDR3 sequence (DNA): TGTGCCAGCAGCTTATCGTGGGCCGGGGAGACCCAGTACTTC. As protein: CASSLSWAGETQYF.

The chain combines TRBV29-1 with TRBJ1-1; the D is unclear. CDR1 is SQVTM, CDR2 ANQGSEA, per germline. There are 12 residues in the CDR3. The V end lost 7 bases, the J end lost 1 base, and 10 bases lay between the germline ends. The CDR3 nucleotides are TGCAGCGCCCTGGCGGGGAACACTGAAGCTTTCTTT. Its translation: CSALAGNTEAFF.

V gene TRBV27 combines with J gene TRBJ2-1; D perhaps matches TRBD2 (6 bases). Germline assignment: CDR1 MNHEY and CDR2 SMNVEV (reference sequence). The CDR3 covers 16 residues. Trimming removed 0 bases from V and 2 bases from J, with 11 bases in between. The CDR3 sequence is CASSLSSGDTYNEQFF. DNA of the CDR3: TGTGCCAGCAGTTTATCTTCGGGGGATACCTACAATGAGCAGTTCTTC.

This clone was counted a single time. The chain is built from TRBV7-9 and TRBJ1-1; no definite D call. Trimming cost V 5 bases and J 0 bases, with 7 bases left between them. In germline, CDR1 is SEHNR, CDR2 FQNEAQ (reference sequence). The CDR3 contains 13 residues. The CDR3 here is CASSPSLNTEAFF. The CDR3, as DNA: TGTGCCAGCAGCCCATCTTTGAACACTGAAGCTTTCTTT.

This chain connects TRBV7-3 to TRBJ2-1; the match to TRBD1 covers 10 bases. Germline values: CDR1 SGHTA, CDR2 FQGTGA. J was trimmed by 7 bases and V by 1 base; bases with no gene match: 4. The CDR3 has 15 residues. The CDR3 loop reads CASSLMGQGMNEQFF. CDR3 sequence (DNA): TGTGCCAGCAGCTTAATGGGACAGGGGATGAATGAGCAGTTCTTC.

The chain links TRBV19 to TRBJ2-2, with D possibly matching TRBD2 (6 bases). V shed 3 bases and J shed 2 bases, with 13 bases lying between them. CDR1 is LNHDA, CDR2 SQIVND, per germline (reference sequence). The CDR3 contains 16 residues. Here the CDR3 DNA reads TGTGCCAGTAGTATCATGGGGGGAGCAAACACCGGGGAGCTGTTTTTT. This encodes CASSIMGGANTGELFF.

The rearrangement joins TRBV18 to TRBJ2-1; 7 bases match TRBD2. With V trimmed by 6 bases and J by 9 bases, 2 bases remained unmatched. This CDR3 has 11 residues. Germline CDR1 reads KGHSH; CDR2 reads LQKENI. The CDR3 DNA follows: TGTGCCAGCTCCCCGGGGGGTGAGCAGTTCTTC. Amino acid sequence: CASSPGGEQFF.

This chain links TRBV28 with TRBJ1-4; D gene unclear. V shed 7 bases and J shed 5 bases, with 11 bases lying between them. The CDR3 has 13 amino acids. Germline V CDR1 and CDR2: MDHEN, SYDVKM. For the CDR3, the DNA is TGTGCCAGCACCCCTGGGGTAAATGAAAAACTGTTTTTT. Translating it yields CASTPGVNEKLFF.

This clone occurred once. The CDR3 DNA reads as TGCGCCAGCAGCCAGGGACAGGGGCATGAAAAACTGTTTTTT. Amino acid sequence: CASSQGQGHEKLFF. The chain links TRBV5-1 to TRBJ1-4; 10 bases match TRBD1. Trimming removed 4 bases from V and 6 bases from J; junction bases left unmatched: 3. CDR3 length: 14 amino acids. Looked up from germline, CDR1 is SGHRS and CDR2 is YFSETQ.